This T cell receptor (beta chain) originates from a study of blood T cell repertoires in COVID-19. In the original analysis: Amplifying reference gene primers gave estimates of nucleated cell counts. The protocol was immunoSEQ multiplex PCR, while the TCRdb copy is restricted to in-frame clones and leaves out a portion. Clonal size and the V and J genes are those of that table, whereas D and trimming came from the DNA. The sample contains 100,000 to 150,000 clones, around 87% of which appear only once. This sequence was found in a woman aged 60-75 years with acute or convalescent COVID-19. The specimen sequenced was peripheral blood.

DNA of the CDR3: TGTGCCAGCAGCCAAGTGGAGGGGCCCAGGACCAGGTGGGAAAAACTGTTTTTT. Amino acids: CASSQVEGPRTRWEKLFF. This chain links TRBV3-1 (or the pseudogene TRBV3-2) with TRBJ1-4; the D gene is possibly TRBD1 (5 bases). This CDR3 region has 18 residues. The germline V gene encodes CDR1 LGHDT and CDR2 YNNKEL (reference sequence). Trimming took 1 base from V and 8 from J, leaving 23 bases between them.